A selection of T cell receptor beta chains follows, all from one sample in a study of cytomegalovirus exposure and HLA in healthy donors. This table comes from immunoSEQ multiplex PCR, and its TCRdb copy is limited to in-frame clones, with some not included. The sample lists 150,000 to 170,000 clones; approximately 74% were seen once. Sequenced sample: PBMCs. The receptors were sampled from a man aged 18 to 35 in good health and CMV-seronegative. The CDR3 runs from the conserved cysteine through the conserved F or W. A D gene is named only where the DNA matches it firmly. Clone size is stated in some rows and not others, as once, few, many or a class when expanded.

V gene	J gene	D gene	CDR3 length	clone size	CDR3 DNA	CDR3 protein
TRBV9	TRBJ2-6	-	17	few	TGTGCCAGCAGCGTAGAGTTTAGCCCCTCTGGGGCCAACGGCCTGACTTTC	CASSVEFSPSGANGLTF
TRBV7-9	TRBJ2-7	-	13	few	TGTGCCAGCAGCTTAGAAGGAGGCTACGAGCAGTACTTC	CASSLEGGYEQYF
TRBV6-4	TRBJ2-2	-	15	-	TGTGCCAGCAGTGCCGGGACTCCAACAACCGGGGAGCTGTTTTTT	CASSAGTPTTGELFF
TRBV11-2	TRBJ2-7	-	13	-	TGTGCCAGCAGCTTAGACGGTCTTTACGAGCAGTACTTC	CASSLDGLYEQYF
TRBV5-5	TRBJ1-2	-	16	-	TGTGCCAGCAGCTTGGGACCCCTACAGGGTTTATATGGCTACACCTTC	CASSLGPLQGLYGYTF
TRBV28	TRBJ2-2	-	14	-	TGTGCCAGCTCCGGGACACTTAACACCGGGGAGCTGTTTTTT	CASSGTLNTGELFF
TRBV25-1	TRBJ1-1	-	11	-	TGTGCCAGCAGACAGAACACTGAAGCTTTCTTT	CASRQNTEAFF
TRBV6-5	TRBJ2-6	-	16	-	TGTGCCAGCAGTTATTGGGGAAGCTCTGGGGCCAACGGCCTGACTTTC	CASSYWGSSGANGLTF
TRBV18	TRBJ2-1	-	16	-	TGTGCCAGCTCACCATATTCGGACCCAGGGGTTAATGAGCAGTTCTTC	CASSPYSDPGVNEQFF
TRBV4-1	TRBJ1-2	TRBD1	16	-	TGCGCCAGCAGCCAGGGACGGGACAGGCTCGCCTATGGCTACACCTTC	CASSQGRDRLAYGYTF
TRBV4-2	TRBJ2-2	-	19	few	TGTGCCAGCAGCCAAGGGTCAGGACATACCGGGGGTATCACCGGGGAGCTGTTTTTT	CASSQGSGHTGGITGELFF
TRBV11-3	TRBJ2-3	TRBD1	15	-	TGTGCCAGCAGCCAGGGACAGGGGTCCACAGATACGCAGTATTTT	CASSQGQGSTDTQYF
TRBV6-5	TRBJ2-4	-	14	-	TGTGCCAGCACCAAGAGCGGAGCCAAAAACATTCAGTACTTC	CASTKSGAKNIQYF